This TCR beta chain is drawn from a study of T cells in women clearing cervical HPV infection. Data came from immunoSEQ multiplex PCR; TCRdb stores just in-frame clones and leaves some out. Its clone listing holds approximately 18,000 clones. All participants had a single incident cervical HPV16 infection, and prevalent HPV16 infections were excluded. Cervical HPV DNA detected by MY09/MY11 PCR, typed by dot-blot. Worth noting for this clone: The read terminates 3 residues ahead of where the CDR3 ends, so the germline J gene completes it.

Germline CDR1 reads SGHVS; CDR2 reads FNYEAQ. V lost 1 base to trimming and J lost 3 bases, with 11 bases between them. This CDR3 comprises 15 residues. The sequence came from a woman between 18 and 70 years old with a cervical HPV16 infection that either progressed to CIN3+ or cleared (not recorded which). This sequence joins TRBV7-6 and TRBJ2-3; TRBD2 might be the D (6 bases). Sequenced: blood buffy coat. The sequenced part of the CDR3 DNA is TGTGCCAGCAGCTTAGGGGGAGGACAAACAGATACG. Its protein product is CASSLGGGQTDT. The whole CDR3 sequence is CASSLGGGQTDTQYF.